The 10 T cell receptor beta chains listed next were all sequenced from one sample in a study of molecular identifiers for immune sequencing clone quantification. TCRdb ran MiXCR on the PCR reads and lists one entry per CDR3 protein. Of 80,000 to 100,000 distinct CDR3 sequences listed, 24% were seen once; the top ten hold 0.85% to 1%. Sequenced material: naive CD8+ T cells from blood, with Jurkat cell RNA spiked in. Indicated subset: FACS-sorted CD8+CD4-CCR7+CD45RA+ naive T cells. These TCRs come from a human donor in good health. Some libraries in this study had Jurkat cell RNA spiked in.

In its sample, this clonotype was seen a few times. The rearrangement uses TRBV11-2 and TRBJ1-2; TRBD1 matches 9 bases. The germline V gene has CDR1 SGHAT and CDR2 FQNNGV. V lost 1 base, J lost 4 bases, and 13 bases stayed unmatched. There are 18 residues in the CDR3. The CDR3 region has the DNA TGTGCCAGCAGCTTAGTTTTCGATACAGGGGGCGCGTCCTATGGCTACACCTTC. This gives the protein CASSLVFDTGGASYGYTF.

The rearrangement links TRBV20-1 to TRBJ1-3; 9 nucleotides agree with TRBD1. J was trimmed by 4 bases and V by 3 bases; bases with no gene match: 1. There are 13 residues in the CDR3. Germline V lookup: CDR1 DFQATT, CDR2 SNEGSKA (reference sequence). The DNA for the CDR3 is TGCAGTGCTAGTACAGGGGGCGGAAACACCATATATTTT. Its translation is CSASTGGGNTIYF.

The CDR3 region has the DNA TGCAGTGGTGTCGACAGGCCACGCACAGATACGCAGTATTTT. Protein product: CSGVDRPRTDTQYF. This chain joins TRBV20-1 and TRBJ2-3, with D perhaps matching TRBD1 (6 bases). The CDR3 contains 14 residues. The germline V gene has CDR1 DFQATT and CDR2 SNEGSKA (reference sequence). The V and J ends lost 7 bases and 1 base respectively, with 15 bases between them.

Notes on this clonotype: A single base separates this from a much larger clone, so it may be a read error. This rearrangement joins TRBV7-2 to TRBJ2-3; maybe TRBD2 (7 bases). Germline lookup yields CDR1 SGHTA and CDR2 FQGNSA. The CDR3 is 17 amino acids. CDR3 protein: CASCLWEGGGRSDTQYF. The CDR3 DNA sequence: TGTGCCAGCTGCTTATGGGAGGGGGGAGGGCGGTCAGATACGCAGTATTTT.

In its sample, this clonotype was seen once. It may be a read error: a sequence one base away is much more abundant. The chain carries TRBV5-1 and TRBJ2-7, with 10 bases fitting TRBD1. Germline CDR1 reads SGHRS; CDR2 reads YFSETQ. The CDR3 sequence is 18 residues long. The ends lost 3 bases at V and 2 bases at J; junction bases unmatched: 14. For the CDR3, the DNA is TGCGCCAGCAGCTCCGGGACAGGGGCCGGAGCTCATACCTACGAGCAGTACTTC. Translation gives CASSSGTGAGAHTYEQYF.

Only a few counts were recorded for this clonotype. This rearrangement joins TRBV20-1 to TRBJ1-1; no reliable D call. Per the germline V gene, CDR1 is DFQATT and CDR2 is SNEGSKA (reference sequence). The CDR3 is 17 residues long. Trimming left V 4 bases short and J 0 bases short, with 21 bases between. The CDR3 reads CSANSFKQRLMNTEAFF. CDR3 in DNA: TGCAGTGCTAATTCGTTTAAGCAACGCCTCATGAACACTGAAGCTTTCTTT.

J is TRBJ2-7 and V is TRBV3-1; possibly TRBD1 for D (5 bases). Germline-derived CDR1 and CDR2 are LGHDT and YNNKEL (reference sequence). The CDR3 length is 14 residues. Trimming removed 0 bases at V and 5 bases at J, with 11 bases between. CDR3 in amino acids: CASSQELWGHEQYF. The CDR3 bases are TGTGCCAGCAGCCAAGAGCTATGGGGCCACGAGCAGTACTTC.

This clonotype was seen at least ten times. The rearrangement joins TRBV7-9 to TRBJ2-2, with 7 bases identical to TRBD2. Germline V gene data show CDR1 as SEHNR and CDR2 as FQNEAQ (reference sequence). V lost 2 bases and J lost 5; bases outside the gene matches: 5. This CDR3 is 15 amino acids long. This CDR3 is CASSLRASGTGELFF. The DNA for the CDR3 is TGTGCCAGCAGCTTAAGGGCTAGCGGTACCGGGGAGCTGTTTTTT.

Turning to this clonotype: This CDR3 fails to terminate in the conserved phenylalanine or tryptophan, so it likely reflects a read error. V usage is TRBV4-1 and J usage is TRBJ1-2, with a weak D call TRBD1 (5 bases). Trimming cost V 0 bases and J 7 bases, with 18 bases left between them. The CDR3 length is 16 residues. Looked up from germline, CDR1 is MGHRA and CDR2 is YSYEKL. In DNA, the CDR3 is TGCGCCAGCAGCCAAGACAGCGCGGGACTGTCGCTTGGCTACACCCTC. Translation gives CASSQDSAGLSLGYTL.

J is TRBJ2-1 and V is TRBV28; D is unclear. The CDR3 is made up of 15 amino acids. Trimming pared 3 bases from V and 2 bases from J, leaving 11 bases between. CDR1 MDHEN and CDR2 SYDVKM come from the germline V gene. CDR3 sequence: CASSFGRPPYNEQFF. CDR3 bases: TGTGCCAGCAGTTTCGGTCGCCCGCCCTACAATGAGCAGTTCTTC.